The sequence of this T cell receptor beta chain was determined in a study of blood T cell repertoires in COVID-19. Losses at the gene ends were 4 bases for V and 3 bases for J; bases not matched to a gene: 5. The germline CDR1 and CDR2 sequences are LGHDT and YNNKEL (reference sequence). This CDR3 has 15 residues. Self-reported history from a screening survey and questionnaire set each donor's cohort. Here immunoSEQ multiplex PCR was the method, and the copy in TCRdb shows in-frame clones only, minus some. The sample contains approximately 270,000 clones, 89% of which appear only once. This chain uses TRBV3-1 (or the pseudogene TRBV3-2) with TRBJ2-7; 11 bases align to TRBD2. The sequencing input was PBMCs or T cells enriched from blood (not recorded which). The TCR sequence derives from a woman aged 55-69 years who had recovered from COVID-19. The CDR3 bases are TGTGCCAGCAGCCTAACGACTAGCGGGGACTACGAGCAGTACTTC. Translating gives CASSLTTSGDYEQYF.